This T cell receptor (beta chain) was observed in a study of CD8+ T cells in alopecia areata. In the case of this clone: The gene symbols are mouse symbols. This sample includes further DNA sequences coding for the same CDR3.

Once RNA had been extracted, it was reverse transcribed into cDNA to act as the sequencing template. Assay: immunoSEQ multiplex PCR; the TCRdb copy retains only in-frame clones and omits some. The sample holds under 350,000 clones, and no clone turns up only once. The pooled cutaneous lymph node cells were sorted using several markers (CD4, CD8alpha, NKG2D, NKG2ACE and others). The source material was CD4+ T cells sorted from a lymph node. This clonotype originated in a C3H/HeJ mouse with alopecia areata. The MHC haplotype of this mouse line is H2-k.

CDR3 in amino acids: CTCSAQTEVFF. The DNA read from the CDR3 is TGCACCTGCAGTGCCCAGACA. The chain combines TRBV1 with TRBJ1-1; D is unclear. Sequencing ends 4 residues short of the CDR3 end; the germline J gene provides the rest. The CDR3 length is 11 residues. CDR1 is NSQYPW, CDR2 LRSPGD, per germline (reference sequence). Looking up the rest from reference TRBV1 and TRBJ1-1 gives the full variable domain: VTLLEQNPRWRLVPRGQAVNLRCILKNSQYPWMSWYQQDLQKQLQWLFTLRSPGDKEVKSLPGADYLATRVTDTELRLQVANMSQGRTLYCTCSAQTEVFFGKGTRLTVV.